A single sample gave rise to the 24 T cell receptor beta chains below, sequenced in a study of blood T cell repertoires in COVID-19. Method: immunoSEQ multiplex PCR; TCRdb's copy keeps in-frame clones and lacks some. The profile shows about 160,000 clones, about 80% of them singletons. Material for sequencing was peripheral blood. All receptors derive from a man in his sixties with acute or convalescent COVID-19.

The chain combines TRBV3-1 (or the pseudogene TRBV3-2) with TRBJ2-7, with D perhaps TRBD1 (6 bases). This CDR3 contains 12 residues. Germline CDR1 is LGHDT and CDR2 is YNNKEL (reference sequence). Trimming removed 4 bases from V and 5 bases from J, with 9 bases in between. CDR3 protein: CASSPTGNEQYF. The CDR3 DNA follows: TGTGCCAGCAGCCCTACAGGGAACGAGCAGTACTTC.

The chain has TRBV18 and TRBJ1-2, with TRBD1 as a possible D gene (5 bases). V was trimmed by 3 bases and J by 0 bases, leaving 26 bases between them. The CDR3 is 20 residues long. Germline values: CDR1 KGHSH, CDR2 LQKENI. The CDR3 here is CASSPSLTGPTPKANYGYTF. CDR3 nucleotide sequence: TGTGCCAGCTCACCGAGTTTAACAGGCCCGACCCCCAAAGCTAACTATGGCTACACCTTC. Combining the CDR3 with reference TRBV18 and TRBJ1-2 gives the whole variable domain NAGVMQNPRHLVRRRGQEARLRCSPMKGHSHVYWYRQLPEEGLKFMVYLQKENIIDESGMPKERFSAEFPKEGPSILRIQQVVRGDSAAYFCASSPSLTGPTPKANYGYTFGSGTRLTVV.

This chain uses TRBV6-6 with TRBJ2-3; TRBD2 matches 13 bases. V dropped 5 bases and J dropped 0; count of bases not matched to a gene: 5. This CDR3 is built from 17 residues. Germline lookup yields CDR1 MNHNY and CDR2 SVGAGI (reference sequence). The CDR3 here is CASSRWTSGRSTDTQYF. Here the CDR3 DNA reads TGTGCCAGCAGTCGATGGACTAGCGGGAGAAGCACAGATACGCAGTATTTT.

The chain combines TRBV27 with TRBJ2-3, with 8 bases aligning to TRBD1. The germline V gene encodes CDR1 MNHEY and CDR2 SMNVEV (reference sequence). V shed 5 bases and J 0 bases; nucleotides not matched to a gene: 7. The CDR3 contains 16 residues. CDR3 coding DNA: TGTGCCAGCAGTACAAGACAGGGGCCTAGCACAGATACGCAGTATTTT. Protein: CASSTRQGPSTDTQYF.

Only a few counts were recorded for this clone. The rearrangement joins TRBV10-3 to TRBJ1-6; D uncertain. Germline loops: CDR1 ENHRY, CDR2 SYGVKD. This CDR3 has 14 amino acids. V was pared by 7 bases and J by 2 bases, with 9 bases between. CDR3 in DNA: TGTGCCATCAACCCGGGGACCTATAATTCACCCCTCCACTTT. Translating it yields CAINPGTYNSPLHF.

V usage is TRBV11-2 and J usage is TRBJ2-3; TRBD2 aligns across 7 bases. CDR3 length: 14 amino acids. V trimming: 5 bases; J trimming: 5 bases; junction bases outside the gene matches: 7. CDR1 is SGHAT, CDR2 FQNNGV, per germline. This chain's CDR3 is CASSPRGVGDTQYF. The CDR3 nucleotides are TGTGCCAGCAGCCCCCGGGGGGTCGGAGATACGCAGTATTTT.

The sample holds a few counts of this clone. The V and J genes are TRBV7-9 and TRBJ1-1; possible D gene TRBD1, 5 bases. Germline values: CDR1 SEHNR, CDR2 FQNEAQ (reference sequence). Trimming took 6 bases from V and 0 from J, leaving 8 bases between them. The CDR3 consists of 13 residues. CDR3 sequence: CASRGAMNTEAFF. The CDR3 DNA follows: TGTGCCAGCAGAGGGGCCATGAACACTGAAGCTTTCTTT.

This rearrangement joins TRBV2 to TRBJ1-5; no firm D call. Trimming shortened V by 6 bases and J by 1 base, and 10 bases separated the two germline ends. The CDR3 loop spans 14 amino acids. The germline V gene encodes CDR1 SNHLY and CDR2 FYNNEI. CDR3 nucleotides: TGTGCCAGCAGATTGACATTCAGCAATCAGCCCCAGCATTTT. It translates to CASRLTFSNQPQHF.

Only a few counts were recorded for this clone. The gene calls are TRBV24-1 and TRBJ2-5; the match to TRBD1 covers 7 bases. The V segment lost 0 bases and the J segment 4 bases; nucleotides outside the gene matches: 4. This CDR3 comprises 15 residues. CDR1 is KGHDR and CDR2 is SFDVKD in the germline V gene. CDR3 sequence (DNA): TGTGCCACCAGTGATTTGGCTACAGGGGCAGAGACCCAGTACTTC. Protein: CATSDLATGAETQYF.

The V gene is TRBV30, the J gene TRBJ1-2; D is undetermined. The CDR3 is made up of 12 amino acids. Germline V gene sequence: CDR1 GTSNPN, CDR2 SVGIG (reference sequence). Trimming stripped 0 bases from V and 10 bases from J, with 12 bases between. The CDR3, as DNA: TGTGCCTGGAGTGTATTGGAGGGAATCTACACCTTC. This translates into CAWSVLEGIYTF.

The chain recombines TRBV2 with TRBJ1-4; 10 bases are a match to TRBD1. V lost 3 bases to trimming and J lost 6 bases; unmatched junction nucleotides: 4. There are 15 residues in the CDR3. Looked up from germline, CDR1 is SNHLY and CDR2 is FYNNEI. The CDR3 sequence is CASSETGGRHEKLFF. Written as DNA, the CDR3 is TGTGCCAGCAGTGAGACAGGGGGCCGACATGAAAAACTGTTTTTT.

The V call is TRBV1, the J call TRBJ2-3; TRBD2 is the table's D call, not checked against the DNA. TRBV1 is noted as a pseudogene. This CDR3 comprises 16 residues. The CDR3 DNA is TGCACCAGCAGCCAAGATCTTGCCGAGCCGCCAGATACGCAGTATTTT. It encodes CTSSQDLAEPPDTQYF.

This clone was picked up one time. The chain links TRBV4-3 to TRBJ2-6, with TRBD2 identical over 8 bases. The CDR3 consists of 18 residues. V trimming: 0 bases; J trimming: 0 bases; junction bases outside the gene matches: 4. From germline, CDR1 is LGHNA and CDR2 YSLEER. CDR3 nucleotides: TGCGCCAGCAGCCAAGATTCGGGAGGGGTCTCTGGGGCCAACGTCCTGACTTTC. It specifies CASSQDSGGVSGANVLTF.

Written as DNA, the CDR3 is TGTGCCAGCAGCCCAGGGAAAGATACGCAGTATTTT. Protein product: CASSPGKDTQYF. V is TRBV7-9 and J is TRBJ2-3, with D tentatively TRBD1 (5 bases). Trimming took off 5 bases at V and 5 bases at J, with 8 bases between the two ends. CDR3 size: 12 residues. Germline-derived CDR1 and CDR2 are SEHNR and FQNEAQ (reference sequence).

This sequence joins TRBV6-2 or TRBV6-3 and TRBJ2-5; 10 positions agree with TRBD2. Trimming removed 2 bases from V and 6 bases from J; junction bases left unmatched: 6. The CDR3 is made up of 15 amino acids. The germline CDR1 and CDR2 sequences are MNHEY and SVGEGT. The CDR3 DNA is TGTGCCAGCAGTTACGGGACTAGCGCAACAAAGACCCAGTACTTC. Translating gives CASSYGTSATKTQYF.

The chain links TRBV14 to TRBJ2-2; 9 nucleotides align to TRBD1. The CDR3 has 16 amino acids. From germline, CDR1 is SGHDN and CDR2 FVKESK. Trimming cost V 4 bases and J 0 bases; bases outside gene matches: 3. CDR3 loop: CASSPWTGANTGELFF. CDR3 DNA sequence: TGTGCCAGCAGCCCCTGGACAGGGGCGAACACCGGGGAGCTGTTTTTT.

The rearrangement joins TRBV5-1 to TRBJ2-3; TRBD2 aligns across 9 bases. The trim removed 4 bases at V and 4 bases at J, leaving 13 bases unmatched. Germline V gives CDR1 SGHRS, CDR2 YFSETQ. CDR3 length: 17 residues. The CDR3 sequence is CASSPSTGGGGADTQYF. CDR3 nucleotides: TGCGCCAGCAGCCCTTCGACGGGAGGCGGGGGGGCAGATACGCAGTATTTT.

CDR3 bases: TGTGCCAGCAGTTACCAGACAGGGGGCAGTTATTCACCCCTCCACTTT. Encoded protein: CASSYQTGGSYSPLHF. This chain connects TRBV6-5 to TRBJ1-6, with TRBD1 matching 10 bases. CDR1 and CDR2 from the germline V gene are MNHEY and SVGAGI. With V trimmed by 2 bases and J by 8 bases, 6 bases remained unmatched. This CDR3 comprises 16 residues.

The chain combines TRBV6-5 with TRBJ1-4, with D possibly TRBD1 on 6 matching bases. Germline lookup yields CDR1 MNHEY and CDR2 SVGAGI. The CDR3 contains 15 residues. The V and J ends lost 6 bases and 7 bases respectively, with 18 bases between them. The CDR3 bases are TGTGCCAGCAGATCTAACAGGGAGGGTATTGAAAAACTGTTTTTT. This gives the protein CASRSNREGIEKLFF.

The CDR3 bases are TGTGCCAGCAGCTACAGGGGGCCTAACACTGAAGCTTTCTTT. Translated, it gives CASSYRGPNTEAFF. This chain uses TRBV2 with TRBJ1-1, with TRBD1 identical over 9 bases. V lost 6 bases and J lost 2; bases outside the gene matches: 4. This CDR3 is built from 14 residues. Germline V lookup: CDR1 SNHLY, CDR2 FYNNEI.

The chain has TRBV7-9 and TRBJ2-7, with TRBD1 matching 9 bases. This CDR3 contains 12 residues. CDR1 and CDR2 (germline): SEHNR, FQNEAQ (reference sequence). J lost 6 bases, V lost 6 bases, and 3 bases had no gene match. The CDR3 region is CASSTGGAEQYF. The CDR3 coding sequence is TGTGCCAGCAGTACAGGGGGCGCCGAGCAGTACTTC.

This chain joins TRBV19 and TRBJ1-2; unclear D gene. This CDR3 spans 12 amino acids. The germline V gene encodes CDR1 LNHDA and CDR2 SQIVND (reference sequence). The germline V and J ends were trimmed by 2 bases and 5 bases, with 6 bases remaining between them. The chain's CDR3 is CASSISGYGYTF. CDR3 coding DNA: TGTGCCAGTAGTATATCGGGGTATGGCTACACCTTC.

The V gene is TRBV4-1, the J gene TRBJ2-1, with 10 bases lining up with TRBD1. Germline CDR1 MGHRA, CDR2 YSYEKL. The V segment lost 2 bases and the J segment 2 bases; nucleotides outside the gene matches: 9. CDR3 length: 18 residues. The CDR3 DNA reads as TGCGCCAGCAGCCAACTCCCGGGACAGGGGAGTACCTACAATGAGCAGTTCTTC. Amino acids: CASSQLPGQGSTYNEQFF.

The chain recombines TRBV30 with TRBJ2-5; 7 nucleotides agree with TRBD1. CDR3 size: 12 residues. Looked up from germline, CDR1 is GTSNPN and CDR2 is SVGIG (reference sequence). J was trimmed by 5 bases and V by 0 bases; bases with no gene match: 0. In DNA form, the CDR3 reads TGTGCCTGGAGTGTACAGGGGGAGACCCAGTACTTC. This translates into CAWSVQGETQYF.